Each of the 20 T cell receptor beta chains below was sequenced from the same sample in a study of OX40 agonist ivuxolimab in advanced cancers. Clones were read by immunoSEQ multiplex PCR, and TCRdb kept only the in-frame ones, dropping some. The table shows roughly 88,000 clones, with 80% to 90% occurring only once. The input for sequencing was CD4+ or CD8+ T cells sorted from blood, taken in a trial of the OX40 agonist ivuxolimab. These receptors were obtained from an adult with an advanced solid tumor such as melanoma, head and neck, liver or kidney cancer.

Only one count was recorded for this clone. This sequence joins TRBV27 and TRBJ2-3; D call uncertain. Trimming pared 6 bases from V and 2 bases from J, leaving 12 bases between. This CDR3 has 14 amino acids. The germline gives CDR1 MNHEY, CDR2 SMNVEV (reference sequence). CDR3 bases: TGTGCCAGCAGCCCACGGTGGGACACAGATACGCAGTATTTT. It translates to CASSPRWDTDTQYF.

The V call is TRBV7-3, the J call TRBJ2-4; 10 bases map to TRBD2. With V trimmed by 3 bases and J by 0 bases, 20 bases remained unmatched. Germline CDR1 and CDR2: SGHTA and FQGTGA. The CDR3 is made up of 22 amino acids. CDR3 DNA: TGTGCCAGCAGCTTCGAAGGTCTAGCGGGAGCTTCCTACCTCCTAGCCAAAAACATTCAGTACTTC. Translating gives CASSFEGLAGASYLLAKNIQYF.

The chain recombines TRBV12-5 with TRBJ2-2; no definite D call. V was cut by 0 bases and J by 1 base, with 12 bases left in between. The germline V gene has CDR1 LGHNT and CDR2 FRNRAP. This CDR3 region has 17 residues. CDR3 protein: CASGLVPGSRNTGELFF. The CDR3 DNA sequence: TGTGCTAGTGGTTTGGTACCCGGCAGCCGGAACACCGGGGAGCTGTTTTTT.

This chain connects TRBV7-9 to TRBJ1-1; D possibly corresponds to TRBD1 (6 bases). This CDR3 is 13 amino acids long. Trimming took 1 base from V and 4 from J, leaving 7 bases between them. The germline V gene encodes CDR1 SEHNR and CDR2 FQNEAQ (reference sequence). The CDR3 protein is CASSLDRVTEAFF. The CDR3 region has the DNA TGTGCCAGCAGCTTAGACAGGGTCACTGAAGCTTTCTTT. Drawing the rest from reference TRBV7-9 and TRBJ1-1, the complete variable domain is DTGVSQNPRHKITKRGQNVTFRCDPISEHNRLYWYRQTLGQGPEFLTYFQNEAQLEKSRLLSDRFSAERPKGSFSTLEIQRTEQGDSAMYLCASSLDRVTEAFFGQGTRLTVV.

V and J are TRBV19 and TRBJ2-3, with 9 positions matching TRBD1. CDR3 length equals 15 residues. V lost 6 bases, J lost 0 bases, and 4 bases stayed unmatched. Germline lookup yields CDR1 LNHDA and CDR2 SQIVND (reference sequence). CDR3 loop: CASRDRGRSTDTQYF. The CDR3 bases are TGTGCCAGTAGGGACAGGGGACGGAGCACAGATACGCAGTATTTT.

The chain uses TRBV19 and TRBJ1-3; 9 bases map to TRBD1. V dropped 9 bases and J dropped 0; count of bases not matched to a gene: 6. The CDR3 runs 15 residues. From germline, CDR1 is LNHDA and CDR2 SQIVND (reference sequence). Here the CDR3 DNA reads TGTGCCAGCAGGGACAGGGTTACCTCTGGAAACACCATATATTTT. This codes for CASRDRVTSGNTIYF.

In this sample, this clone turned up a few times. The J gene is TRBJ1-2, the V gene TRBV27, with 9 bases matching TRBD1. Germline V gene sequence: CDR1 MNHEY, CDR2 SMNVEV (reference sequence). The CDR3 length is 16 residues. V lost 3 bases, J lost 5 bases, and 10 bases stayed unmatched. The CDR3 loop reads CASSFNKDRGIYGYTF. The CDR3 DNA is TGTGCCAGCAGTTTTAACAAGGACAGGGGTATTTATGGCTACACCTTC.

The genes are TRBV27 and TRBJ1-4; weak D call: TRBD1 (5 bases). Germline V gene data show CDR1 as MNHEY and CDR2 as SMNVEV (reference sequence). CDR3 size: 14 residues. V was clipped by 5 bases and J by 7 bases, with 14 bases between them. The CDR3 DNA follows: TGTGCCAGCAGTCCCGGGGGGGGGAGTGAAAAACTGTTTTTT. Its translation: CASSPGGGSEKLFF.

This chain uses TRBV5-4 with TRBJ1-2; 7 bases line up with TRBD1. The CDR3 sequence is 14 residues long. After removal of 4 bases from V and 4 bases from J, the junction contained 7 bases not matched to a gene. CDR1 is SGHNT and CDR2 is YYREEE in the germline V gene (reference sequence). The CDR3 loop is CASSPDRVPYGYTF. CDR3 nucleotide sequence: TGTGCCAGCAGCCCTGACAGGGTCCCCTATGGCTACACCTTC.

The chain uses TRBV7-3 and TRBJ2-7; TRBD2 agrees at 12 bases. This CDR3 is built from 16 residues. J was trimmed by 2 bases and V by 5 bases; bases with no gene match: 7. CDR1 is SGHTA, CDR2 FQGTGA, per germline. CDR3 coding DNA: TGTGCCAGCAGCCGCACCGGACTAGCGGGACCCTACGAGCAGTACTTC. Its protein is CASSRTGLAGPYEQYF.

This chain links TRBV30 with TRBJ1-1; D gene uncertain. V was trimmed by 0 bases and J by 1 base, leaving 6 bases between them. The CDR3 sequence is 13 residues long. Looked up from germline, CDR1 is GTSNPN and CDR2 is SVGIG (reference sequence). The CDR3 nucleotides read TGTGCCTGGAGTGTCAATGCGAACACTGAAGCTTTCTTT. Its translation: CAWSVNANTEAFF. The variable domain in full, completed from reference TRBV30 and TRBJ1-1, reads SQTIHQWPATLVQPVGSPLSLECTVEGTSNPNLYWYRQAAGRGLQLLFYSVGIGQISSEVPQNLSASRPQDRQFILSSKKLLLSDSGFYLCAWSVNANTEAFFGQGTRLTVV.

This chain connects TRBV4-2 to TRBJ2-2; 9 nucleotides line up with TRBD2. This CDR3 has 18 residues. Unmatched junction bases numbered 9, after V lost 1 base and J lost 3 bases. Germline lookup yields CDR1 LGHNA and CDR2 YNFKEQ. In nucleotides, the CDR3 is TGTGCCAGCAGCCAAGGAATTGGCGGGAGGGGGGACACCGGGGAGCTGTTTTTT. It encodes CASSQGIGGRGDTGELFF.

CDR3 coding DNA: TGTGCCTGCGATCGGGACAACACTGAAGCTTTCTTT. Its protein product is CACDRDNTEAFF. The chain recombines TRBV30 with TRBJ1-1, with D possibly matching TRBD1 (5 bases). This CDR3 region has 12 residues. Germline CDR1 and CDR2: GTSNPN and SVGIG (reference sequence). The V end was cut by 6 bases, the J end by 2 bases, with 10 bases between.

The V gene is TRBV6-5, the J gene TRBJ1-4; a possible D gene is TRBD1 (6 bases). The V gene lost 2 bases and the J gene lost 0 bases, with 10 bases spanning the gap. Germline lookup yields CDR1 MNHEY and CDR2 SVGAGI. The CDR3 length is 16 residues. CDR3 nucleotides: TGTGCCAGCAGTTACGGCAGGGGACCAACTAATGAAAAACTGTTTTTT. Translating gives CASSYGRGPTNEKLFF.

This chain joins TRBV28 and TRBJ1-1; TRBD1 might be the D (5 bases). The CDR3 is made up of 13 amino acids. Germline-derived CDR1 and CDR2 are MDHEN and SYDVKM. The V end lost 5 bases, the J end lost 8 bases, and 15 bases lay between the germline ends. The CDR3: CASSILGTLEAFF. The DNA of the CDR3 is TGTGCCAGCAGTATCTTGGGGACCCTAGAAGCTTTCTTT.

The J gene is TRBJ2-7, the V gene TRBV5-1; D tentatively fits TRBD1 or TRBD2 (5 bases each). V was clipped by 4 bases and J by 9 bases, with 20 bases between them. CDR1 SGHRS and CDR2 YFSETQ come from the germline V gene. This CDR3 has 14 residues. DNA of the CDR3: TGCGCCAGCAGCCCCGGGGCAGAGGCACTCGGGCAGTACTTC. Translated: CASSPGAEALGQYF.

V gene TRBV10-3 combines with J gene TRBJ2-5; D is uncertain. CDR3 length equals 13 residues. CDR1 and CDR2 (germline): ENHRY, SYGVKD. V lost 0 bases to trimming and J lost 1 base, with 3 bases between them. The CDR3 DNA is TGTGCCATCAGTGAGTCCCGCCAAGAGACCCAGTACTTC. Protein: CAISESRQETQYF.

This rearrangement joins TRBV7-9 to TRBJ2-1; D is possibly TRBD2 (5 bases). CDR3 length: 14 residues. Germline values: CDR1 SEHNR, CDR2 FQNEAQ (reference sequence). The germline V and J ends were trimmed by 6 bases and 6 bases, with 15 bases remaining between them. The CDR3: CASRKNNGLNEQFF. The DNA of the CDR3 is TGTGCCAGCAGAAAAAATAACGGACTCAATGAGCAGTTCTTC.

V is TRBV19 and J is TRBJ1-2, with a possible D match to TRBD1 (5 bases). Germline V gives CDR1 LNHDA, CDR2 SQIVND (reference sequence). There are 14 residues in the CDR3. The V end was cut by 6 bases, the J end by 5 bases, with 16 bases between. CDR3 residues: CASRRGQGEYGYTF. CDR3 coding DNA: TGTGCCAGTAGACGCGGGCAGGGAGAGTATGGCTACACCTTC.

This clone was seen more than once but under ten times. The chain uses TRBV30 and TRBJ2-5; 7 nucleotides match TRBD1. The length of the CDR3 is 14 residues. Germline V gene lookup returns CDR1 GTSNPN and CDR2 SVGIG (reference sequence). V lost 0 bases and J lost 9; bases outside the gene matches: 10. The CDR3 loop is CAWSVGGPHEPQYF. CDR3 bases: TGTGCCTGGAGTGTAGGGGGCCCACATGAGCCCCAGTACTTC.